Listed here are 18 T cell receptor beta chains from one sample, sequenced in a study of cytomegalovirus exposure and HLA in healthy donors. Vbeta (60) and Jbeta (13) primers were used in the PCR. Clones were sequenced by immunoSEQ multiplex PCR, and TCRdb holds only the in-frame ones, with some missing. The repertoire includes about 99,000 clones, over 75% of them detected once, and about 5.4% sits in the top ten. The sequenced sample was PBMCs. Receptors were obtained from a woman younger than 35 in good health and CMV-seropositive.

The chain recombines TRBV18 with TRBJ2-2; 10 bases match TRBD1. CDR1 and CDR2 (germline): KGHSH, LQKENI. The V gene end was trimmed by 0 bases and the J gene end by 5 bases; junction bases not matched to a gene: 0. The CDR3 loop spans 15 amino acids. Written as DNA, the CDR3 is TGTGCCAGCTCACCACCGGACAGGGGGACCGGGGAGCTGTTTTTT. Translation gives CASSPPDRGTGELFF.

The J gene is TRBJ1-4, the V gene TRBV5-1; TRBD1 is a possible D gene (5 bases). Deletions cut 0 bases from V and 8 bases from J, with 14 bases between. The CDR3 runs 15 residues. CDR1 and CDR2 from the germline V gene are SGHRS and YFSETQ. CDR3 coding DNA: TGCGCCAGCAGCTTGGCCGGGGGGATGAAAGAAAAACTGTTTTTT. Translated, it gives CASSLAGGMKEKLFF.

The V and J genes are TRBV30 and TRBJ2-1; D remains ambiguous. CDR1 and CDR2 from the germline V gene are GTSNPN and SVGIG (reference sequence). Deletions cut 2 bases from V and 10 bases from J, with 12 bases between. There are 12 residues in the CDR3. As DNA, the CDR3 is TGTGCCTGGAGTTCCCTGCTCGGGGAGCAGTTCTTC. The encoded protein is CAWSSLLGEQFF.

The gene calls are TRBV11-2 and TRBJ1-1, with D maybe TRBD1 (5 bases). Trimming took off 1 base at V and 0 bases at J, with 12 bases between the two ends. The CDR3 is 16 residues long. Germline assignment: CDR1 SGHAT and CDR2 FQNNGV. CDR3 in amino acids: CASSLGGFLMNTEAFF. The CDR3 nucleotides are TGTGCCAGCAGCTTAGGGGGCTTCCTAATGAACACTGAAGCTTTCTTT.

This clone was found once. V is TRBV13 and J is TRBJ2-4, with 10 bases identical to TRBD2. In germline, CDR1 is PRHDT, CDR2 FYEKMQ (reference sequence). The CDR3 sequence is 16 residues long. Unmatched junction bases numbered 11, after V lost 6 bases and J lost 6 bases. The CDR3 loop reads CASSKGTSGKGNIQYF. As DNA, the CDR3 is TGTGCCAGCAGTAAAGGCACTAGCGGGAAAGGAAACATTCAGTACTTC. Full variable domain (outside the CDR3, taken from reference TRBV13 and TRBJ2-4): AAGVIQSPRHLIKEKRETATLKCYPIPRHDTVYWYQQGPGQDPQFLISFYEKMQSDKGSIPDRFSAQQFSDYHSELNMSSLELGDSALYFCASSKGTSGKGNIQYFGAGTRLSVL.

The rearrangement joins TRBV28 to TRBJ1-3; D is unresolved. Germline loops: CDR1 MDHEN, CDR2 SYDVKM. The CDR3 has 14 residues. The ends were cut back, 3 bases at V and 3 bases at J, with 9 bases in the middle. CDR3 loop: CASSFGRIGNTIYF. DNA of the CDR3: TGTGCCAGCAGTTTCGGCAGGATTGGAAACACCATATATTTT.

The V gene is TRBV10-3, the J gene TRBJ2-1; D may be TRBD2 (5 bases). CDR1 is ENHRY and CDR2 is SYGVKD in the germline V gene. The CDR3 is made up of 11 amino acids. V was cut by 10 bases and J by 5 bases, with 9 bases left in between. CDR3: CATTRDNEQFF. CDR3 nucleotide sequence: TGTGCCACCACTAGAGACAATGAGCAGTTCTTC.

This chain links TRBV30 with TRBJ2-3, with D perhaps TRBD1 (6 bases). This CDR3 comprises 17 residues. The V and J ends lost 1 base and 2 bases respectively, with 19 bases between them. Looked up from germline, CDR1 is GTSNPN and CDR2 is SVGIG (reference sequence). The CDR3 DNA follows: TGTGCCTGGAGTGGGGGCCCGGGACATTGGGTCACAGATACGCAGTATTTT. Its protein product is CAWSGGPGHWVTDTQYF.

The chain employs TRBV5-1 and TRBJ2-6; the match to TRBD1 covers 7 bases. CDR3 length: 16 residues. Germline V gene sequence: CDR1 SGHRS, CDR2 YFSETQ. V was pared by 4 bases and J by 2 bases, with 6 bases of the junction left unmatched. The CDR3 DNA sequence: TGCGCCAGCAGCCGTCCGGGACAGACTGGGGCCAACGTCCTGACTTTC. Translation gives CASSRPGQTGANVLTF. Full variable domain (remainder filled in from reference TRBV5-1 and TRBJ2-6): KAGVTQTPRYLIKTRGQQVTLSCSPISGHRSVSWYQQTPGQGLQFLFEYFSETQRNKGNFPGRFSGRQFSNSRSEMNVSTLELGDSALYLCASSRPGQTGANVLTFGAGSRLTVL.

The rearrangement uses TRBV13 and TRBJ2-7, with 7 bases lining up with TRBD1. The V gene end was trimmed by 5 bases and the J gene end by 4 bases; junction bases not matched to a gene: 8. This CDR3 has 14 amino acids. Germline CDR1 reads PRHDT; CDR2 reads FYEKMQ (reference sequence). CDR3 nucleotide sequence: TGTGCCAGCAGCCACCGGGACAGACCATACGAGCAGTACTTC. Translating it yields CASSHRDRPYEQYF.

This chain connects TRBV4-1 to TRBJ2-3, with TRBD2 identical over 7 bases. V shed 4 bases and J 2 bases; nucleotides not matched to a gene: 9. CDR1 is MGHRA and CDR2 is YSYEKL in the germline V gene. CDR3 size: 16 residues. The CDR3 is CASSPTLAETTDTQYF. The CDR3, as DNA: TGCGCCAGCAGCCCAACCCTAGCGGAGACCACAGATACGCAGTATTTT.

In DNA, the CDR3 is TGTGCCAGCACTAGGACAGGGGGCGCGGGCTACACCTTC. Encoded protein: CASTRTGGAGYTF. The J gene is TRBJ1-2, the V gene TRBV28; 11 bases agree with TRBD1. The CDR3 covers 13 residues. V lost 7 bases to trimming and J lost 8 bases; unmatched junction nucleotides: 6. Germline lookup yields CDR1 MDHEN and CDR2 SYDVKM.

The CDR3 DNA sequence: TGTGCCAGCAGCTTAGGCGGACTAGCGGGAGGCTACAATGAGCAGTTCTTC. Its translation is CASSLGGLAGGYNEQFF. The V and J genes are TRBV7-2 and TRBJ2-1, with TRBD2 matching 14 bases. Trimming removed 1 base from V and 3 bases from J; junction bases left unmatched: 2. There are 17 residues in the CDR3. CDR1 SGHTA and CDR2 FQGNSA come from the germline V gene.

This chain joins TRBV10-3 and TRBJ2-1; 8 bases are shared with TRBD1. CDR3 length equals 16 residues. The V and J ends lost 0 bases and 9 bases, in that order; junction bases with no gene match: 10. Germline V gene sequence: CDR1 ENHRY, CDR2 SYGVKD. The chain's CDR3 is CAISESTGGNTGEQFF. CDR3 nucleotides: TGTGCCATCAGTGAGTCCACAGGGGGAAATACGGGTGAGCAGTTCTTC.

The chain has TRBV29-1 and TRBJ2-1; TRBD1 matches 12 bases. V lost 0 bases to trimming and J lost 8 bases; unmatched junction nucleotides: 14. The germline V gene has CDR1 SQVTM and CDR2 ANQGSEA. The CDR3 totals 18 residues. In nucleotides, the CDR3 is TGCAGCGTTGAAGACGGGGCTCCGGGACAGGGGGCTCTGGATGAGCAGTTCTTC. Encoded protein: CSVEDGAPGQGALDEQFF.

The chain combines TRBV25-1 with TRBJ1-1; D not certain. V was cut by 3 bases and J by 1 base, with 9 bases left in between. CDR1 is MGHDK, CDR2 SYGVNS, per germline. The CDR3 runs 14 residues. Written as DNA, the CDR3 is TGTGCCAGCAGTGATTCTACTGCGAACACTGAAGCTTTCTTT. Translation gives CASSDSTANTEAFF.

The CDR3, as DNA: TGTGCCAGCAGCTTTAAGAGGGGTAGCGGGAGGTACGAGCAGTACTTC. Residues: CASSFKRGSGRYEQYF. The chain uses TRBV14 and TRBJ2-7; 10 bases are shared with TRBD2. There are 16 residues in the CDR3. Germline lookup yields CDR1 SGHDN and CDR2 FVKESK. V lost 5 bases and J lost 4; bases outside the gene matches: 11. The full variable domain, completed using reference TRBV14 and TRBJ2-7, is EAGVTQFPSHSVIEKGQTVTLRCDPISGHDNLYWYRRVMGKEIKFLLHFVKESKQDESGMPNNRFLAERTGGTYSTLKVQPAELEDSGVYFCASSFKRGSGRYEQYFGPGTRLTVT.

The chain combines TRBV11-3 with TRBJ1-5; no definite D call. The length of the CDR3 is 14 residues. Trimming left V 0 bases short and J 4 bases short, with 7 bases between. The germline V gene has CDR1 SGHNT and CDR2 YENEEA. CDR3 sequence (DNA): TGTGCCAGCAGCTTAGAATGGAGAAATCAGCCCCAGCATTTT. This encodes CASSLEWRNQPQHF.